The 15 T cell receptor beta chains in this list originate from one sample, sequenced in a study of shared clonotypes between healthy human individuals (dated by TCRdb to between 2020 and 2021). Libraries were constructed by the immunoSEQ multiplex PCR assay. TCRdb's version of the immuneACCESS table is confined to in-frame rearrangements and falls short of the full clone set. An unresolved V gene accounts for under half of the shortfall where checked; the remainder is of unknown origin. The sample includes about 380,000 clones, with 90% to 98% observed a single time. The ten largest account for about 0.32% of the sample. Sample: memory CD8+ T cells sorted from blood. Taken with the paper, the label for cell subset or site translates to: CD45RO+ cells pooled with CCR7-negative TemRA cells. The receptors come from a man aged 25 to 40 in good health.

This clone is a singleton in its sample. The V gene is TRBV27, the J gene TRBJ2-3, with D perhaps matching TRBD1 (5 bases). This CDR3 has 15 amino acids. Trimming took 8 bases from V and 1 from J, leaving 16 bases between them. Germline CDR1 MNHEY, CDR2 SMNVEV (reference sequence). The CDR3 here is CASRVGQWGTDTQYF. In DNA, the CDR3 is TGTGCCAGCCGGGTGGGGCAATGGGGCACAGATACGCAGTATTTT.

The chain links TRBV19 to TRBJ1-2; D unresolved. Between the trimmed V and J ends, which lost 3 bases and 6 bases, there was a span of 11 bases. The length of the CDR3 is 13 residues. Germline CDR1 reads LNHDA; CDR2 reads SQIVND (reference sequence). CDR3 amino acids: CASSIEGWNGYTF. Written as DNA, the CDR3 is TGTGCCAGTAGTATTGAGGGATGGAATGGCTACACCTTC.

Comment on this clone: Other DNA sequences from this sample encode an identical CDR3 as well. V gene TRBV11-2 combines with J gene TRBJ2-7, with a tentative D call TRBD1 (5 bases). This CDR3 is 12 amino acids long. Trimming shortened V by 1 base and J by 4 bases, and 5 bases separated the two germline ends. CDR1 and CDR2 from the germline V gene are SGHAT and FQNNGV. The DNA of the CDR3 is TGTGCCAGCAGCTTAGGACAGTACGAGCAGTACTTC. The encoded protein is CASSLGQYEQYF.

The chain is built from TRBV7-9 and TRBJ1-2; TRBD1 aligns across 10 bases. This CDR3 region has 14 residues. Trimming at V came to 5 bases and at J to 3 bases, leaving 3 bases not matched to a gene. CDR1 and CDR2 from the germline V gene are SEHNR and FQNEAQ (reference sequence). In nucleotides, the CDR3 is TGTGCCAGCAGCGACGACAGGGGGCACTATGGCTACACCTTC. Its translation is CASSDDRGHYGYTF.

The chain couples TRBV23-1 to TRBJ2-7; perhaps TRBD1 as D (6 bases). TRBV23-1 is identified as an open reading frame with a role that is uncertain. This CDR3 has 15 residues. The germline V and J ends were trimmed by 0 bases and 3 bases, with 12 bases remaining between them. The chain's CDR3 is CASSQSFGRGYEQYF. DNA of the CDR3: TGCGCCAGCAGTCAATCGTTTGGCAGGGGCTACGAGCAGTACTTC.

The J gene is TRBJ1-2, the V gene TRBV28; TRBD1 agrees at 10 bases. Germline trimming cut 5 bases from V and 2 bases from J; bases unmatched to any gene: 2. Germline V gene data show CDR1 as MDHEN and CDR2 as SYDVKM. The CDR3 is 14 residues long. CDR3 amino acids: CASSQGQGNYGYTF. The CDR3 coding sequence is TGTGCCAGCAGTCAGGGACAGGGGAACTATGGCTACACCTTC.

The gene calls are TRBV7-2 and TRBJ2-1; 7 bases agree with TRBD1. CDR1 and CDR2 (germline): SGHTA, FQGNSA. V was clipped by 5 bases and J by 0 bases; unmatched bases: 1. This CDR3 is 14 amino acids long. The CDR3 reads CASSRDSSYNEQFF. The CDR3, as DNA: TGTGCCAGCAGCCGGGACAGCTCCTACAATGAGCAGTTCTTC.

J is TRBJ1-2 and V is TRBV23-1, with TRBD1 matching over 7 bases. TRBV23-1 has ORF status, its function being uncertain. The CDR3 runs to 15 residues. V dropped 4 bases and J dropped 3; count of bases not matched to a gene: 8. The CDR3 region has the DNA TGCGCCAGCAGTCGCGGGACGGACAGGTACTATGGCTACACCTTC. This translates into CASSRGTDRYYGYTF.

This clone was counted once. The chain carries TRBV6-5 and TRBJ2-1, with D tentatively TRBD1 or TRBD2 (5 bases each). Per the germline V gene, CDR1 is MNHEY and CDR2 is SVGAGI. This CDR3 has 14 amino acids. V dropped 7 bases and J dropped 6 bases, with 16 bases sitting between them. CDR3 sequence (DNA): TGTGCCAGCACCCGTGGGGGTGGCCCCAATGAGCAGTTCTTC. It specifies CASTRGGGPNEQFF.

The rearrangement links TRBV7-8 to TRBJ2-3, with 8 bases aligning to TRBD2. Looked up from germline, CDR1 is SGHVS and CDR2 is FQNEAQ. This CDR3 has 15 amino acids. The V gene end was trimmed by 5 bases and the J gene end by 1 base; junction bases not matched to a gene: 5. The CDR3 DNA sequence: TGTGCCAGCAGCACCCGTAGCGGGGGCACAGATACGCAGTATTTT. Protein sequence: CASSTRSGGTDTQYF.

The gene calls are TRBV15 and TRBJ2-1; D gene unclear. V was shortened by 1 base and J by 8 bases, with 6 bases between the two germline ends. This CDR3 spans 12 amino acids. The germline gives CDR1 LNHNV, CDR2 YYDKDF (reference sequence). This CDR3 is CATSRAGDEQFF. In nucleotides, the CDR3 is TGTGCCACCAGCAGAGCTGGGGATGAGCAGTTCTTC.

The CDR3 sequence: CAWKTRGATNEKLFF. The CDR3, as DNA: TGTGCCTGGAAGACAAGGGGCGCAACTAATGAAAAACTGTTTTTT. The V call is TRBV30, the J call TRBJ1-4; D may be TRBD1 (5 bases). Trimming left V 4 bases short and J 0 bases short, with 12 bases between. CDR1 GTSNPN and CDR2 SVGIG come from the germline V gene (reference sequence). The CDR3 length is 15 residues.

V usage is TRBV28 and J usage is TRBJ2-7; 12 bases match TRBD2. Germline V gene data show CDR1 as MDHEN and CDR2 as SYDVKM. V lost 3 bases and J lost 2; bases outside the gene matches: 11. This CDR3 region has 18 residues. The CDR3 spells CASSLQTSGSQRTYEQYF. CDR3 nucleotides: TGTGCCAGCAGTTTGCAGACTAGCGGGAGTCAACGAACCTACGAGCAGTACTTC.

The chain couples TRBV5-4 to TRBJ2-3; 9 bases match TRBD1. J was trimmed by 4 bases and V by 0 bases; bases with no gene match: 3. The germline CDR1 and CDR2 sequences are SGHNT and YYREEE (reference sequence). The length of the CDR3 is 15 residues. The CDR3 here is CASSLAGTGSDTQYF. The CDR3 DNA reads TGTGCCAGCAGCTTGGCCGGGACAGGGTCAGATACGCAGTATTTT. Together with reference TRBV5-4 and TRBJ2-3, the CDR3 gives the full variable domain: ETGVTQSPTHLIKTRGQQVTLRCSSQSGHNTVSWYQQALGQGPQFIFQYYREEENGRGNFPPRFSGLQFPNYSSELNVNALELDDSALYLCASSLAGTGSDTQYFGPGTRLTVL.

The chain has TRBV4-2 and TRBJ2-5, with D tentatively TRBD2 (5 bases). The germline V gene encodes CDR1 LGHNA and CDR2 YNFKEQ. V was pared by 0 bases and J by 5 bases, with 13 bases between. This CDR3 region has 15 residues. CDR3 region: CASSQDGAGGETQYF. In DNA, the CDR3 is TGTGCCAGCAGCCAAGATGGCGCGGGTGGGGAGACCCAGTACTTC.